The 18 T cell receptor beta chains listed next were all sequenced from one sample in a study of T cells after yellow fever vaccination. TCRdb re-analysed the 5' RACE reads in MiXCR, keeping a single row per CDR3 protein. Of about 330,000 distinct CDR3 sequences listed, roughly 7.5% are singletons. Here the sequenced sample was PBMCs, taken around 45 days after the first yellow fever vaccination. The receptors were sampled from a man between 18 and 35 years old who received the YFV17D yellow fever vaccine.

The chain uses TRBV11-2 and TRBJ2-2; D is perhaps TRBD2 (6 bases). The germline gives CDR1 SGHAT, CDR2 FQNNGV. Deletions cut 9 bases from V and 3 bases from J, with 17 bases between. The CDR3 sequence is 15 residues long. The CDR3 coding sequence is TGTGCCAGACTCGCGCGGGGCGGAGACACCGGGGAGCTGTTTTTT. Its translation: CARLARGGDTGELFF.

This clonotype was seen repeatedly, ten times or more. This chain connects TRBV3-1 to TRBJ2-7; D perhaps matches TRBD2 (6 bases). V shed 0 bases and J shed 0 bases, with 15 bases lying between them. CDR1 and CDR2 (germline): LGHDT, YNNKEL (reference sequence). The CDR3 spans 17 residues. CDR3 loop: CASSQEGRGFISYEQYF. CDR3 sequence (DNA): TGTGCCAGCAGCCAAGAGGGTCGGGGGTTCATCTCCTACGAGCAGTACTTC.

This chain links TRBV10-2 with TRBJ2-2; tentatively, D is TRBD1 (6 bases). V was clipped by 10 bases and J by 6 bases, with 12 bases between them. This CDR3 is built from 12 residues. Germline V gene sequence: CDR1 WSHSY, CDR2 SAAADI. The CDR3 DNA reads TGCGCCACTCGTTCAGGGGCCGGGGAGCTGTTTTTT. Translated: CATRSGAGELFF.

This clonotype appeared a few times. The genes are TRBV20-1 and TRBJ1-5; D may be TRBD1 (6 bases). V lost 6 bases and J lost 6, with 15 bases in between. CDR1 DFQATT and CDR2 SNEGSKA come from the germline V gene (reference sequence). This CDR3 has 13 residues. The CDR3 sequence: CSAPGQYSQPQHF. DNA for the CDR3: TGCAGTGCACCGGGACAATACAGTCAGCCCCAGCATTTT.

This clonotype was detected a few times. This chain uses TRBV20-1 with TRBJ1-1, with 7 bases matching TRBD1. The CDR3 consists of 16 residues. Germline V gives CDR1 DFQATT, CDR2 SNEGSKA (reference sequence). V was pared by 0 bases and J by 7 bases, with 14 bases of the junction left unmatched. As DNA, the CDR3 is TGCAGTGCTAGAGATCCCCGGGACAGTTTTTCTGGTGAAGCTTTCTTT. Translated, it gives CSARDPRDSFSGEAFF.

This clonotype has ten or more counts. The chain has TRBV10-2 and TRBJ2-5; 8 nucleotides line up with TRBD2. With V trimmed by 8 bases and J by 4 bases, 18 bases remained unmatched. The germline V gene encodes CDR1 WSHSY and CDR2 SAAADI. The CDR3 length is 17 residues. The CDR3 sequence is CASLPAVWRGARETQYF. DNA of the CDR3: TGCGCCAGCCTACCTGCGGTGTGGCGGGGGGCCCGAGAGACCCAGTACTTC.

This chain joins TRBV5-5 and TRBJ2-3, with a possible D match to TRBD1 (5 bases). With 2 bases removed from V and 4 bases from J, the gap between germline ends came to 11 bases. The CDR3 spans 14 residues. Per germline, CDR1 SGHKS and CDR2 YYEKEE (reference sequence). In DNA, the CDR3 is TGTGCCAGCAGCTTCGCAGGGCCCCCAGATACGCAGTATTTT. Translation: CASSFAGPPDTQYF.

This clonotype was detected a few times. The chain uses TRBV10-3 and TRBJ2-3, with 8 bases matching TRBD2. The germline V gene has CDR1 ENHRY and CDR2 SYGVKD. Trimming at V came to 10 bases and at J to 4 bases, leaving 7 bases not matched to a gene. There are 13 residues in the CDR3. CDR3 sequence reads: CATRTSSSDTQYF. DNA for the CDR3: TGTGCCACGCGGACTAGCTCCTCAGATACGCAGTATTTT.

The chain carries TRBV28 and TRBJ2-7; D is undetermined. This CDR3 spans 12 amino acids. Germline V gene data show CDR1 as MDHEN and CDR2 as SYDVKM. V gave up 3 bases and J gave up 5 bases, with 8 bases separating them. In nucleotides, the CDR3 is TGTGCCAGCAGTTTGACGGGTGACGAGCAGTACGTC. This sequence encodes CASSLTGDEQYV.

The chain uses TRBV7-2 and TRBJ1-5; D not certain. V was trimmed by 4 bases and J by 0 bases, leaving 10 bases between them. The germline V gene has CDR1 SGHTA and CDR2 FQGNSA. This CDR3 contains 15 residues. The CDR3 DNA sequence: TGTGCCAGCAGCTACTACGGAGATAGCAATCAGCCCCAGCATTTT. Translated: CASSYYGDSNQPQHF.

The CDR3 spells CATTGTGAYNEQFF. The CDR3 nucleotides are TGTGCCACAACCGGGACAGGGGCCTACAATGAGCAGTTCTTC. V is TRBV15 and J is TRBJ2-1, with 10 bases fitting TRBD1. V was clipped by 9 bases and J by 2 bases; unmatched bases: 4. The CDR3 spans 14 residues. The germline V gene has CDR1 LNHNV and CDR2 YYDKDF (reference sequence).

V gene TRBV5-6 combines with J gene TRBJ1-4, with D hard to call. This CDR3 spans 17 amino acids. Trimming stripped 0 bases from V and 2 bases from J, with 14 bases between. Germline CDR1 and CDR2: SGHDT and YYEEEE. This CDR3 is CASSLAALRSTNEKLFF. DNA for the CDR3: TGTGCCAGCAGCTTGGCCGCCCTTAGGAGCACTAATGAAAAACTGTTTTTT.

The CDR3, as DNA: TGCAGCGTTGAAGATCATCCCCGGACCGGGGAGCTGTTTTTT. Translating gives CSVEDHPRTGELFF. This chain links TRBV29-1 with TRBJ2-2; no clear D gene. Trimming took off 0 bases at V and 5 bases at J, with 10 bases between the two ends. This CDR3 region has 14 residues. Germline CDR1 SQVTM, CDR2 ANQGSEA.

This clonotype was detected ten times or more. This chain links TRBV12-3 or TRBV12-4 with TRBJ1-5; 10 nucleotides agree with TRBD1. V lost 6 bases and J lost 5; bases outside the gene matches: 1. This CDR3 contains 13 residues. CDR3 nucleotide sequence: TGTGCCAGCAGCGGGACAGGGGATCAGCCCCAGCATTTT. It is translated as CASSGTGDQPQHF.

The chain carries TRBV3-1 and TRBJ2-1; D is possibly TRBD1 (7 bases). The CDR3 is made up of 15 amino acids. Germline lookup yields CDR1 LGHDT and CDR2 YNNKEL (reference sequence). The V gene lost 7 bases and the J gene lost 4 bases, with 17 bases spanning the gap. Here the CDR3 reads CASTQGGEGYNEQFF. The DNA of the CDR3 is TGTGCCAGCACCCAGGGGGGAGAAGGGTACAATGAGCAGTTCTTC.

This clonotype was detected only a few times. V usage is TRBV7-9 and J usage is TRBJ1-1; D gene uncertain. This CDR3 contains 9 residues. V was clipped by 11 bases and J by 6 bases, with 7 bases between them. The V gene's germline CDR1 is SEHNR and CDR2 FQNEAQ (reference sequence). The CDR3 DNA is TGTGCCTTACGATCTGAAGCTTTCTTT. This sequence encodes CALRSEAFF.

The gene calls are TRBV7-2 and TRBJ2-5; the D is unclear. CDR3 length: 14 residues. Looked up from germline, CDR1 is SGHTA and CDR2 is FQGNSA. V dropped 2 bases and J dropped 0 bases, with 7 bases sitting between them. Here the CDR3 DNA reads TGTGCCAGCAGCTTAACACTGAACCAAGAGACCCAGTACTTC. This encodes CASSLTLNQETQYF.

Only a few counts were recorded for this clonotype. V usage is TRBV5-1 and J usage is TRBJ1-1, with D maybe TRBD1 (6 bases). CDR3 length: 14 residues. Trimming stripped 3 bases from V and 4 bases from J, with 13 bases between. In germline, CDR1 is SGHRS, CDR2 YFSETQ. The DNA for the CDR3 is TGCGCCAGCAGCTCCTCGGGGGGCGGCACTGAAGCTTTCTTT. It yields the protein CASSSSGGGTEAFF.